This T cell receptor (beta chain) appears in the sequencing data of a study of T cells after yellow fever vaccination. One entry per CDR3 protein, called by TCRdb with MiXCR from the 5' RACE reads. The sample has hundreds of thousands of distinct CDR3 sequences, roughly 10% seen once. CDR3 size: 19 residues. The germline V gene has CDR1 LGHNA and CDR2 YNFKEQ. J gave up 5 bases and V 5 bases, and 11 bases lay outside the gene matches. This sample comprised PBMCs, obtained on the day of the first yellow fever vaccination. The receptor comes from a man aged 18 to 29 who received the YFV17D yellow fever vaccine. This chain joins TRBV4-2 and TRBJ2-2; 16 bases line up with TRBD2. The CDR3 nucleotides are TGTGCCAGCAGCGCACCGGGACTAGCGGGGGGGCCGTGGACCGGGGAGCTGTTTTTT. It specifies CASSAPGLAGGPWTGELFF.